These 11 T cell receptor beta chains came from one sample sequenced in a study of blood T cell repertoires in COVID-19. Assay: immunoSEQ multiplex PCR; the TCRdb copy retains only in-frame clones and omits some. The sample has about 110,000 clones, about 90% seen once. The sequencing input was peripheral blood. Source of these receptors: a woman between 50 and 59 years old with acute or convalescent COVID-19.

The chain has TRBV15 and TRBJ2-1; 7 bases match TRBD1. Trimming took 0 bases from V and 4 from J; bases not matched to a gene: 12. CDR3 length: 18 residues. Per the germline V gene, CDR1 is LNHNV and CDR2 is YYDKDF (reference sequence). CDR3 sequence (DNA): TGTGCCACCAGCAGAGATCATGGGTCCACAGGGGTTTACAATGAGCAGTTCTTC. Its protein product is CATSRDHGSTGVYNEQFF.

The chain joins TRBV7-9 to TRBJ2-7; possibly TRBD1 for D (6 bases). Per the germline V gene, CDR1 is SEHNR and CDR2 is FQNEAQ (reference sequence). The CDR3 sequence is 17 residues long. Trimming shortened V by 8 bases and J by 3 bases, and 26 bases separated the two germline ends. The CDR3 region is CASEFFGIGDTNYEQYF. CDR3 in DNA: TGTGCCAGCGAGTTTTTTGGTATAGGGGACACCAACTACGAGCAGTACTTC.

The V call is TRBV3-1 (or the pseudogene TRBV3-2), the J call TRBJ1-2; no definite D call. Trimming shortened V by 3 bases and J by 7 bases, and 15 bases separated the two germline ends. CDR3 length: 14 residues. Germline CDR1 and CDR2: LGHDT and YNNKEL (reference sequence). CDR3 residues: CASSQPNGVLGYTF. Written as DNA, the CDR3 is TGTGCCAGCAGCCAGCCGAACGGGGTCCTTGGCTACACCTTC.

CDR3 loop: CASSRQGNSYNSPLHF. The CDR3 DNA reads as TGTGCCAGCAGTCGACAGGGGAACTCCTATAATTCACCCCTCCACTTT. V gene TRBV6-6 combines with J gene TRBJ1-6; 8 bases are shared with TRBD1. Germline V gene sequence: CDR1 MNHNY, CDR2 SVGAGI (reference sequence). V trimming: 5 bases; J trimming: 0 bases; junction bases outside the gene matches: 3. The CDR3 totals 16 residues.

This clone has only one observation. V usage is TRBV7-3 and J usage is TRBJ2-3; the D is unclear. Trimming shortened V by 2 bases and J by 3 bases, and 12 bases separated the two germline ends. The V gene's germline CDR1 is SGHTA and CDR2 FQGTGA. The CDR3 contains 15 residues. CDR3 nucleotides: TGTGCCAGCAGCTTATTGGCTAGTGGAACAGATACGCAGTATTTT. It encodes CASSLLASGTDTQYF. Complete variable domain (other parts from reference TRBV7-3 and TRBJ2-3): GAGVSQTPSNKVTEKGKYVELRCDPISGHTALYWYRQSLGQGPEFLIYFQGTGAADDSGLPNDRFFAVRPEGSVSTLKIQRTERGDSAVYLCASSLLASGTDTQYFGPGTRLTVL.

The J gene is TRBJ1-1, the V gene TRBV11-1; TRBD1 might be the D (5 bases). Trimming removed 6 bases from V and 3 bases from J, with 11 bases in between. The CDR3 totals 13 residues. Germline loops: CDR1 SGHAT, CDR2 FQDESV (reference sequence). The CDR3 protein is CASRVTGYTEAFF. CDR3 DNA sequence: TGTGCCAGCAGGGTTACAGGATACACTGAAGCTTTCTTT.

The gene calls are TRBV24-1 and TRBJ1-2; no clear D gene. This CDR3 spans 13 amino acids. The germline V and J ends were trimmed by 6 bases and 2 bases, with 9 bases remaining between them. Germline values: CDR1 KGHDR, CDR2 SFDVKD. The CDR3 nucleotides are TGTGCCACCAGTAGATATGCGAACTATGGCTACACCTTC. Translating it yields CATSRYANYGYTF.

This chain joins TRBV29-1 and TRBJ2-7; the D gene is possibly TRBD2 (5 bases). The CDR3 contains 14 residues. The V end lost 1 base, the J end lost 3 bases, and 13 bases lay between the germline ends. Germline V gene data show CDR1 as SQVTM and CDR2 as ANQGSEA. The CDR3 DNA reads TGCAGCGTTGAAGGTCCGGGGTCGGACTACGAGCAGTACTTC. This encodes CSVEGPGSDYEQYF.

The V and J genes are TRBV28 and TRBJ2-5; D is ambiguous. The CDR3 contains 13 residues. Germline lookup yields CDR1 MDHEN and CDR2 SYDVKM. Trimming pared 2 bases from V and 7 bases from J, leaving 11 bases between. The CDR3 bases are TGTGCCAGCAGTTTAATCACGCGAGGGACCCAGTACTTC. This translates into CASSLITRGTQYF.

The gene calls are TRBV7-2 and TRBJ2-5; 7 nucleotides align to TRBD2. After removal of 3 bases from V and 4 bases from J, the junction contained 20 bases not matched to a gene. The CDR3 sequence is 19 residues long. Germline loops: CDR1 SGHTA, CDR2 FQGNSA. Here the CDR3 reads CASSLTAGTNRDSLETQYF. Written as DNA, the CDR3 is TGTGCCAGCAGCTTGACAGCGGGGACTAATAGAGATTCCTTAGAGACCCAGTACTTC.

The rearrangement joins TRBV5-1 to TRBJ2-3; 8 bases agree with TRBD1. The CDR3 is made up of 15 amino acids. Unmatched junction bases numbered 7, after V lost 6 bases and J lost 1 base. The germline V gene has CDR1 SGHRS and CDR2 YFSETQ. CDR3 protein: CASNGQGSGTDTQYF. CDR3 in DNA: TGCGCCAGCAACGGACAGGGATCTGGCACAGATACGCAGTATTTT.